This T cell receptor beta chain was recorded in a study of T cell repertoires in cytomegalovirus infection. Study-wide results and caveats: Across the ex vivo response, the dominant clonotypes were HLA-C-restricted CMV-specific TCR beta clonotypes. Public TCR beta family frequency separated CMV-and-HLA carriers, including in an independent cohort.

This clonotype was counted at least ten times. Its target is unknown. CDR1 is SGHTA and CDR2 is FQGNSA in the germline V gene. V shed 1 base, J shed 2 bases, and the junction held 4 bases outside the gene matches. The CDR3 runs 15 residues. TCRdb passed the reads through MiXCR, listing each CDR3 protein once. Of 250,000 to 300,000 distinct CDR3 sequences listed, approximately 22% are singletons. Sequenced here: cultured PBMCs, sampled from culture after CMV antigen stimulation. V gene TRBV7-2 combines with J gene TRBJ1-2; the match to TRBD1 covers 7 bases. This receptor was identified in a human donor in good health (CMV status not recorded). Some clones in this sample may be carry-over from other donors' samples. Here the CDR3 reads CASSLGVQGNYGYTF. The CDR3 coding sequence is TGTGCCAGCAGCTTAGGGGTACAGGGGAACTATGGCTACACCTTC. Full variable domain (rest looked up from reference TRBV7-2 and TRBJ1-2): GAGVSQSPSNKVTEKGKDVELRCDPISGHTALYWYRQSLGQGLEFLIYFQGNSAPDKSGLPSDRFSAERTGGSVSTLTIQRTQQEDSAVYLCASSLGVQGNYGYTFGSGTRLTVV.